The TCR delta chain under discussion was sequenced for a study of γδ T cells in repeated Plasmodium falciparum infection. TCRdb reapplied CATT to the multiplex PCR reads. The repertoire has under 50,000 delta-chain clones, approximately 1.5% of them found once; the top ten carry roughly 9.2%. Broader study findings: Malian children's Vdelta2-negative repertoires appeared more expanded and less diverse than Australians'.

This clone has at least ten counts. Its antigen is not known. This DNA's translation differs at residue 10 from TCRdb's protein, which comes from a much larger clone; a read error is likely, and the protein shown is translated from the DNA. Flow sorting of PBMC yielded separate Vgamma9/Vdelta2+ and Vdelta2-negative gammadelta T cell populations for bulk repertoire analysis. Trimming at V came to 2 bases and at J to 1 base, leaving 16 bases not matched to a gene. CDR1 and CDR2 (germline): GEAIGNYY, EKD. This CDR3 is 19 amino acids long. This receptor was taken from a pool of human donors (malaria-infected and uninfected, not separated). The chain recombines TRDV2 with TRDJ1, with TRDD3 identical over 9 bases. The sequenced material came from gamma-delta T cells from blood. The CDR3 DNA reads TGTGCCTGTGACATCGTACTGGGGGACGACTCGGGAGTCACCGATAAACTCATCTTT. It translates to CACDIVLGDDSGVTDKLIF.